Following are 5 T cell receptor beta chains from one sample sequenced in a study of T cells in Graves' hyperthyroidism and ophthalmopathy. TCR beta CDR3 regions were amplified from RNA. RT-PCR in the first round (using the HTBI primer set) targeted the TCR CDR3. MiXCR, applied by TCRdb to the multiplex PCR reads, yields one record per CDR3 protein. The table has roughly 250,000 distinct CDR3 sequences, around 20% seen once. The specimen sequenced was blood. The receptor source for this set is a man under 40 with Graves' ophthalmopathy.

Regarding this clonotype: A much larger clone lies one base from this, so it may be a read error. The J gene is TRBJ1-1, the V gene TRBV7-2, with D possibly being TRBD1 (6 bases). The length of the CDR3 is 14 residues. CDR1 SGHTA and CDR2 FQGNSA come from the germline V gene. Here the CDR3 reads CASRKDRGATEALF. The CDR3, as DNA: TGTGCCAGCAGAAAAGACCGGGGGGCGACTGAAGCTCTCTTT. Looking up the rest from reference TRBV7-2 and TRBJ1-1 gives the full variable domain: GAGVSQSPSNKVTEKGKDVELRCDPISGHTALYWYRQSLGQGLEFLIYFQGNSAPDKSGLPSDRFSAERTGGSVSTLTIQRTQQEDSAVYLCASRKDRGATEALFGQGTRLTVV.

J is TRBJ2-1 and V is TRBV20-1; TRBD2 aligns across 11 bases. The V gene's germline CDR1 is DFQATT and CDR2 SNEGSKA (reference sequence). Trimming took 3 bases from V and 9 from J; bases not matched to a gene: 10. This CDR3 has 15 residues. The CDR3 DNA sequence: TGCAGTGCTAGTAAAGTAGCGGGAGGGTCATCTGAGCAGTTCTTC. As protein: CSASKVAGGSSEQFF.

This rearrangement joins TRBV12-3 or TRBV12-4 to TRBJ1-1; D perhaps matches TRBD1 (5 bases). V shed 5 bases and J shed 4 bases, with 20 bases lying between them. The CDR3 covers 16 residues. CDR3 nucleotides: TGTGCCAGCAGTGGAGGGACGGTCTTAATGAGCACTGAAGCTTTCTTT. It is translated as CASSGGTVLMSTEAFF.

This clonotype was seen at least ten times. V gene TRBV2 combines with J gene TRBJ2-3; a weak D match, TRBD2 (5 bases). The V end was cut by 3 bases, the J end by 0 bases, with 10 bases between. CDR1 and CDR2 (germline): SNHLY, FYNNEI. The CDR3 extends over 15 amino acids. CDR3 protein: CASSDGGGSTDTQYF. The CDR3 coding sequence is TGTGCCAGCAGTGACGGCGGCGGGAGCACAGATACGCAGTATTTT.

This clonotype was observed at least ten times. The V call is TRBV11-2, the J call TRBJ2-4, with D maybe TRBD1 (5 bases). Trimming stripped 1 base from V and 0 bases from J, with 10 bases between. The germline V gene has CDR1 SGHAT and CDR2 FQNNGV. CDR3 length: 16 amino acids. The CDR3 DNA reads TGTGCCAGCAGCTTAGTCCAGGGTCTAGCCAAAAACATTCAGTACTTC. Translated, it gives CASSLVQGLAKNIQYF.